A selection of T cell receptor beta chains follows, all from one sample in a study of shared clonotypes between healthy human individuals. TCRdb's copy holds only in-frame clones and misses some; the assay was immunoSEQ multiplex PCR. The sample has approximately 500,000 clones, around 79% seen once. Material for sequencing was PBMCs. The receptors shown here come from a middle-aged woman in good health. Some clones in this sample may be carry-over from other donors' samples. CDR3s include the opening cysteine and the closing phenylalanine or tryptophan. The D gene is left open where the match is weak. Where a row states a size, it is once, few, many or the class of an expanded clone; other rows omit it.

d_call: NA; clone_size: NA; j_call: TRBJ1-5; v_call: TRBV5-1; cdr3_nt: TGCGCCAGCAGCTTGGGGCAAAGCCCAAATCAGCCCCAGCATTTT; cdr3_aa: CASSLGQSPNQPQHF
d_call: NA; clone_size: NA; j_call: TRBJ1-1; v_call: TRBV11-3; cdr3_nt: TGTGCCAGCAGCCCAGGCCCGGGGAGGAACACTGAAGCTTTCTTT; cdr3_aa: CASSPGPGRNTEAFF
d_call: NA; clone_size: NA; j_call: TRBJ2-2; v_call: TRBV2; cdr3_nt: TGTGCCAGCAGGGGAGACCAAACCGGGGAGCTGTTTTTT; cdr3_aa: CASRGDQTGELFF
d_call: NA; clone_size: few; j_call: TRBJ1-1; v_call: TRBV5-1; cdr3_nt: TGCGCCAGCAGAAGGGGGTTCATGAACACTGAAGCTTTCTTT; cdr3_aa: CASRRGFMNTEAFF
d_call: NA; clone_size: NA; j_call: TRBJ1-1; v_call: TRBV19; cdr3_nt: TGTGCCACCATAAAACAGGTTTTGGGGAACACTGAAGCTTTCTTT; cdr3_aa: CATIKQVLGNTEAFF
d_call: NA; clone_size: few; j_call: TRBJ2-5; v_call: TRBV11-2; cdr3_nt: TGTGCCAGCAGCTTAGTTCAGGGTGAGACCCAGTACTTC; cdr3_aa: CASSLVQGETQYF
d_call: NA; clone_size: NA; j_call: TRBJ2-3; v_call: TRBV28; cdr3_nt: TGTGCCAGCAGTTTAACTTTCGGCCGCACAGATACGCAGTATTTT; cdr3_aa: CASSLTFGRTDTQYF
d_call: NA; clone_size: once; j_call: TRBJ2-7; v_call: TRBV19; cdr3_nt: TGTGCCAGTAGTATGGGACATATTTCCTACGAGCAGTACTTC; cdr3_aa: CASSMGHISYEQYF
d_call: NA; clone_size: NA; j_call: TRBJ1-4; v_call: TRBV5-1; cdr3_nt: TGCGCCAGCAGCTTGTGGGGGGTTCGTAATGAAAAACTGTTTTTT; cdr3_aa: CASSLWGVRNEKLFF
d_call: TRBD1; clone_size: once; j_call: TRBJ2-7; v_call: TRBV5-1; cdr3_nt: TGCGCCAGCAGAGATGGGACAGGGGGCGCGGGGGAGCAGTACTTC; cdr3_aa: CASRDGTGGAGEQYF
d_call: NA; clone_size: NA; j_call: TRBJ2-2; v_call: TRBV7-9; cdr3_nt: TGTGCCAGCAGCAAGTGGACAGAAACCGGGGAGCTGTTTTTT; cdr3_aa: CASSKWTETGELFF
d_call: TRBD2; clone_size: NA; j_call: TRBJ2-3; v_call: TRBV9; cdr3_nt: TGTGCCAGCAGCGTAGATGATGGCGGGAGGGCCCCTGGGACAGATACGCAGTATTTT; cdr3_aa: CASSVDDGGRAPGTDTQYF
d_call: NA; clone_size: NA; j_call: TRBJ2-5; v_call: TRBV5-4; cdr3_nt: TGTGCCAGCAGCTTGGGTGAGCGGGAGACCCAGTACTTC; cdr3_aa: CASSLGERETQYF
d_call: TRBD1; clone_size: NA; j_call: TRBJ1-2; v_call: TRBV6-6; cdr3_nt: TGTGCCAGCAGTTACTCGATCGACAGGGCGAATGGCTACACCTTC; cdr3_aa: CASSYSIDRANGYTF
d_call: NA; clone_size: NA; j_call: TRBJ2-1; v_call: TRBV5-1; cdr3_nt: TGCGCCAGCAGCTTGCGAGGGTCCTGGGAGTACAATGAGCAGTTCTTC; cdr3_aa: CASSLRGSWEYNEQFF
d_call: NA; clone_size: NA; j_call: TRBJ2-7; v_call: TRBV11-2; cdr3_nt: TGTGCCAGCAGCTTAGTCCGGGGGTACTACGAGCAGTACTTC; cdr3_aa: CASSLVRGYYEQYF
d_call: NA; clone_size: NA; j_call: TRBJ1-1; v_call: TRBV19; cdr3_nt: TGTGCCAGTAGCGAGGGGAGAGGGACTGAAGCTTTCTTT; cdr3_aa: CASSEGRGTEAFF
d_call: NA; clone_size: NA; j_call: TRBJ2-6; v_call: TRBV5-1; cdr3_nt: TGCGCCAGCAGCTTGGGGGGTGGAGCCCCTGGGGCCAACGTCCTGACTTTC; cdr3_aa: CASSLGGGAPGANVLTF
d_call: NA; clone_size: NA; j_call: TRBJ2-7; v_call: TRBV27; cdr3_nt: TGTGCCAGCAGTTTGCGCAGACCTTACGAGCAGTACTTC; cdr3_aa: CASSLRRPYEQYF
d_call: NA; clone_size: NA; j_call: TRBJ2-1; v_call: TRBV7-9; cdr3_nt: TGTGCCAGCAGCGCTCCTATGTTATTCTGGGAGCAGTTCTTC; cdr3_aa: CASSAPMLFWEQFF
d_call: NA; clone_size: NA; j_call: TRBJ2-5; v_call: TRBV7-8; cdr3_nt: TGTGCCAGCAGCTTCGGGCCGGAGCGGGAGACCCAGTACTTC; cdr3_aa: CASSFGPERETQYF
d_call: NA; clone_size: NA; j_call: TRBJ2-6; v_call: TRBV19; cdr3_nt: TGTGCCAGTAGTATCCGCTCTGGGGCCAACGTCCTGACTTTC; cdr3_aa: CASSIRSGANVLTF
d_call: TRBD2; clone_size: NA; j_call: TRBJ2-1; v_call: TRBV5-1; cdr3_nt: TGCGCCAGCAGCTTACGGGAGGGCCTATACAATGAGCAGTTCTTC; cdr3_aa: CASSLREGLYNEQFF
d_call: TRBD1; clone_size: NA; j_call: TRBJ2-5; v_call: TRBV7-2; cdr3_nt: TGTGCCAGCAGCTCCCGCCAGGGGGTTGAGACCCAGTACTTC; cdr3_aa: CASSSRQGVETQYF